This T cell receptor beta chain derives from a study of control samples from healthy donors and cancer patients. The count of this clone is one. Sequencing was performed with immunoSEQ multiplex PCR; in TCRdb, only in-frame clones are kept and a portion is missing. The table has about 80,000 clones, under 90% seen once. The CDR3 length is 14 residues. The germline V gene has CDR1 SNHLY and CDR2 FYNNEI. V dropped 6 bases and J dropped 5; count of bases not matched to a gene: 8. Specimen: blood. This sequence originates from a man aged 50-60 years in good health. The V call is TRBV2, the J call TRBJ1-1; 8 bases match TRBD1. CDR3 sequence: CASSDRGLRTEAFF. CDR3 nucleotides: TGTGCCAGCAGCGACAGGGGCCTGAGGACTGAAGCTTTCTTT.